By share of the sample, the clone carrying this TCR beta chain is medium-sized. The antigen is unknown. Using its own MiXCR run on the 5' RACE reads, TCRdb lists one record per CDR3 protein. The table has approximately 300,000 distinct CDR3 sequences, 6.5% to 8.5% seen once; the top ten hold over 15%. The sample is drawn from a study of T cells after yellow fever vaccination. Study conclusions and caveats: A secondary response was less intense yet reached its peak sooner, at day 5 versus 15. Most clones from primary vaccination were detected again post-booster (around 95% CD4, roughly 90% CD8).

CDR3 length: 14 residues. With 3 bases clipped from V and 4 bases from J, the junction kept 2 bases outside the gene matches. The chain recombines TRBV12-3 or TRBV12-4 with TRBJ2-1, with TRBD2 identical over 8 bases. Source: PBMCs, taken about 49 days after the first yellow fever vaccination. This TCR was recovered from a man aged 18-30 years who received the YFV17D yellow fever vaccine. The CDR3 DNA reads TGTGCCAGCAGTTTGGGCGGGGGGTACAATGAGCAGTTCTTC. Its protein is CASSLGGGYNEQFF.